A selection of T cell receptor beta chains follows, all from one sample in a study of T cell changes during pregnancy in multiple sclerosis. Clones were read by immunoSEQ multiplex PCR, and TCRdb kept only the in-frame ones, dropping some. The top ten clones hold 5% to 6.5% of a sample with some 49,000 clones, 90% of them seen once. Sequences were derived from peripheral blood, sampled after pregnancy. The source of these receptors is a female donor in good health, enrolled as a control in a pregnancy study. CDR3s include the opening cysteine and the closing phenylalanine or tryptophan. The order of the fields is clone size, V gene, D gene, J gene, CDR3 DNA, CDR3 protein. A D gene is named only where the DNA matches it firmly. Not all rows give a size; the values are once, few, many and, for expanded clones, a class.

clone_size: few
v_call: TRBV6-6
d_call: .
j_call: TRBJ2-7
cdr3_nt: TGTGCCAGCAGTTCCCGCTACGAGCAGTACTTC
cdr3_aa: CASSSRYEQYF

clone_size: few
v_call: TRBV7-2
d_call: TRBD2
j_call: TRBJ2-7
cdr3_nt: TGTGCCAGCAGCTTCATGGGGGGGGTGATGCAAGAGCAGTACTTC
cdr3_aa: CASSFMGGVMQEQYF

clone_size: once
v_call: TRBV27
d_call: TRBD1
j_call: TRBJ1-2
cdr3_nt: TGTGCCAGCAGTTTTTCTCCAGGGGGCAGGTATGGCTACACCTTC
cdr3_aa: CASSFSPGGRYGYTF

clone_size: .
v_call: TRBV5-1
d_call: TRBD1
j_call: TRBJ1-4
cdr3_nt: TGCGCCAGCAGCTTGGACGGGACAGGGGGGGCAACTAATGAAAAACTGTTTTTT
cdr3_aa: CASSLDGTGGATNEKLFF

clone_size: .
v_call: TRBV7-9
d_call: .
j_call: TRBJ2-7
cdr3_nt: TGTGCCAGCAGCCCTACTAGTGAGCAGTACTTC
cdr3_aa: CASSPTSEQYF

clone_size: .
v_call: TRBV5-1
d_call: TRBD1
j_call: TRBJ1-2
cdr3_nt: TGCGCCAGCAGCTCGGGCGGACAGGGCTTAGGCTACACCTTC
cdr3_aa: CASSSGGQGLGYTF

clone_size: .
v_call: TRBV28
d_call: .
j_call: TRBJ2-7
cdr3_nt: TGTGCCAGCAGTTTATCAGGACAGAAAAACGAGCAGTACTTC
cdr3_aa: CASSLSGQKNEQYF

clone_size: .
v_call: TRBV2
d_call: TRBD1
j_call: TRBJ2-2
cdr3_nt: TGTGCCAGCAGTGAGGGACAGGGATACACCGGGGAGCTGTTTTTT
cdr3_aa: CASSEGQGYTGELFF

clone_size: once
v_call: TRBV9
d_call: .
j_call: TRBJ1-1
cdr3_nt: TGTGCCAGCAGCCCCCAGAGAGGGCTCCCGAACACTGAAGCTTTCTTT
cdr3_aa: CASSPQRGLPNTEAFF

clone_size: once
v_call: TRBV30
d_call: TRBD1
j_call: TRBJ1-4
cdr3_nt: TGTGCCTGGAGCCAGAAGGGACAGACGCCTAATGAAAAACTGTTTTTT
cdr3_aa: CAWSQKGQTPNEKLFF

clone_size: .
v_call: TRBV2
d_call: TRBD2
j_call: TRBJ2-1
cdr3_nt: TGTGCCAGCAGTGTTTTCCTTAGCGGACTAGCGGGGCCCAATGAGCAGTTCTTC
cdr3_aa: CASSVFLSGLAGPNEQFF

clone_size: .
v_call: TRBV5-1
d_call: TRBD1
j_call: TRBJ1-6
cdr3_nt: TGCGCCAGCAGCTTGAGTGGGACAGGGGCCTCTAATTCACCCCTCCACTTT
cdr3_aa: CASSLSGTGASNSPLHF

clone_size: .
v_call: TRBV4-2
d_call: TRBD1
j_call: TRBJ2-3
cdr3_nt: TGTGCCAGCAGCCAATCGGGACAGGGGAGCACAGATACGCAGTATTTT
cdr3_aa: CASSQSGQGSTDTQYF

clone_size: .
v_call: TRBV7-2
d_call: TRBD1
j_call: TRBJ1-4
cdr3_nt: TGTGCCAGCAGTCGACAGGGCTCGGAAAAACTGTTTTTT
cdr3_aa: CASSRQGSEKLFF

clone_size: .
v_call: TRBV19
d_call: .
j_call: TRBJ2-7
cdr3_nt: TGTGCCAGTAGTATCGCAGGGGCGACCTACGAGCAGTACTTC
cdr3_aa: CASSIAGATYEQYF

clone_size: .
v_call: TRBV28
d_call: .
j_call: TRBJ1-1
cdr3_nt: TGTGCCAGCAGTTTTCATTCCCTGAACACTGAAGCTTTCTTT
cdr3_aa: CASSFHSLNTEAFF

clone_size: once
v_call: TRBV5-4
d_call: TRBD1
j_call: TRBJ2-3
cdr3_nt: TGTGCCAGCAGCCCTTTGGACAGGGGATCCACAGATACGCAGTATTTT
cdr3_aa: CASSPLDRGSTDTQYF

clone_size: .
v_call: TRBV27
d_call: TRBD1
j_call: TRBJ2-5
cdr3_nt: TGTGCCAGCAGAAGGACAGGGAAGGGAGAGACCCAGTACTTC
cdr3_aa: CASRRTGKGETQYF

clone_size: .
v_call: TRBV5-1
d_call: TRBD2
j_call: TRBJ2-2
cdr3_nt: TGCGCCAGCAGCACGGGACTAGCGGGGGGGATAAACACCGGGGAGCTGTTTTTT
cdr3_aa: CASSTGLAGGINTGELFF

clone_size: .
v_call: TRBV7-9
d_call: TRBD1
j_call: TRBJ2-1
cdr3_nt: TGTGCCAGCAGCTTCGGGACAGGTCTCAGGAATGAGCAGTTCTTC
cdr3_aa: CASSFGTGLRNEQFF

clone_size: .
v_call: TRBV6-5
d_call: .
j_call: TRBJ2-5
cdr3_nt: TGTGCCAGCAGTTACCCGAATTTTTCGGGGACCCAGTACTTC
cdr3_aa: CASSYPNFSGTQYF

clone_size: .
v_call: TRBV5-6
d_call: TRBD1
j_call: TRBJ1-1
cdr3_nt: TGTGCCAGCAGCTGGAGGGGACAGGGCACTGAAGCTTTCTTT
cdr3_aa: CASSWRGQGTEAFF

clone_size: .
v_call: TRBV10-2
d_call: .
j_call: TRBJ1-6
cdr3_nt: TGCGCCAGCAGTGAGACTGGATCTGGGGGCCTCAGGTCACCCCTCCACTTT
cdr3_aa: CASSETGSGGLRSPLHF

clone_size: .
v_call: TRBV29-1
d_call: .
j_call: TRBJ2-3
cdr3_nt: TGCAGCGTCAGAATAGGGGGTAGCACAGATACGCAGTATTTT
cdr3_aa: CSVRIGGSTDTQYF

clone_size: .
v_call: TRBV7-6
d_call: .
j_call: TRBJ2-1
cdr3_nt: TGTGCCAGCAGGCAACCCTGGAGCTCCTACAATGAGCAGTTCTTC
cdr3_aa: CASRQPWSSYNEQFF

clone_size: .
v_call: TRBV7-8
d_call: TRBD1
j_call: TRBJ2-7
cdr3_nt: TGTGCCAGCAGCCCGTGGACAGGGGGAAACGAGCAGTACTTC
cdr3_aa: CASSPWTGGNEQYF

clone_size: .
v_call: TRBV11-2
d_call: .
j_call: TRBJ2-2
cdr3_nt: TGTGCCAGCAGCTTATACTTCGGCACCGGGGAGCTGTTTTTT
cdr3_aa: CASSLYFGTGELFF

clone_size: .
v_call: TRBV6-6
d_call: TRBD1
j_call: TRBJ1-4
cdr3_nt: TGTGCCAGCAGTTACGACAGGGGACATGAAAAACTGTTTTTT
cdr3_aa: CASSYDRGHEKLFF

clone_size: .
v_call: TRBV6-1
d_call: .
j_call: TRBJ1-5
cdr3_nt: TGTGCCAGCAGTGAAGGGGGCCTGGTCAATCAGCCCCAGCATTTT
cdr3_aa: CASSEGGLVNQPQHF

clone_size: .
v_call: TRBV6-4
d_call: TRBD1
j_call: TRBJ2-3
cdr3_nt: TGTGCCAGCAGTGAGAGGCAGGGGGAAGGGGATACGCAGTATTTT
cdr3_aa: CASSERQGEGDTQYF

clone_size: .
v_call: TRBV11-1
d_call: .
j_call: TRBJ1-3
cdr3_nt: TGTGCCAGCAGCTTAACTTCGAGGGGAAACACCATATATTTT
cdr3_aa: CASSLTSRGNTIYF

clone_size: .
v_call: TRBV29-1
d_call: TRBD2
j_call: TRBJ2-5
cdr3_nt: TGCAGCGTTGTCGCGGGAGGAGGAGAGACCCAGTACTTC
cdr3_aa: CSVVAGGGETQYF

clone_size: .
v_call: TRBV28
d_call: .
j_call: TRBJ1-1
cdr3_nt: TGTGCCAGCAGCCTCCCAGGCCCGCCGAACACTGAAGCTTTCTTT
cdr3_aa: CASSLPGPPNTEAFF

clone_size: .
v_call: TRBV19
d_call: .
j_call: TRBJ1-2
cdr3_nt: TGTGCCAGTAGTATAACCTCTGGGGGCAGGGTACTCGTAGTCAACTATGGCTACACCTTC
cdr3_aa: CASSITSGGRVLVVNYGYTF

clone_size: .
v_call: TRBV4-2
d_call: TRBD1
j_call: TRBJ1-6
cdr3_nt: TGTGCCAGCAGCCAAGATCGGGGACAGCAGGGAACGAATTCACCCCTCCACTTT
cdr3_aa: CASSQDRGQQGTNSPLHF

clone_size: .
v_call: TRBV5-1
d_call: TRBD2
j_call: TRBJ2-3
cdr3_nt: TGCGCCAGCAGCTTGGACCGGGGGGGCACAGATACGCAGTATTTT
cdr3_aa: CASSLDRGGTDTQYF

clone_size: .
v_call: TRBV4-1
d_call: .
j_call: TRBJ1-1
cdr3_nt: TGCGCCAGCAGTCAAGTCAAAGCTGGGAGGGGATTTGAAGCTTTCTTT
cdr3_aa: CASSQVKAGRGFEAFF

clone_size: once
v_call: TRBV27
d_call: .
j_call: TRBJ1-3
cdr3_nt: TGTGCCAGCAGAGACAGTTACTCTGGAAACACCATATATTTT
cdr3_aa: CASRDSYSGNTIYF

clone_size: .
v_call: TRBV28
d_call: TRBD2
j_call: TRBJ2-1
cdr3_nt: TGTGCCAGCAGTTTTCGGCGGGGGGCATACAATGAGCAGTTCTTC
cdr3_aa: CASSFRRGAYNEQFF

clone_size: .
v_call: TRBV5-6
d_call: .
j_call: TRBJ1-5
cdr3_nt: TGTGCCAGCAGCTTTAGGCGGGGAGGCAATCAGCCCCAGCATTTT
cdr3_aa: CASSFRRGGNQPQHF

clone_size: .
v_call: TRBV9
d_call: TRBD1
j_call: TRBJ2-2
cdr3_nt: TGTGCCAGCAGCGAGGAGGGGGACAGGGGGCGTTTCGGGGAGCTGTTTTTT
cdr3_aa: CASSEEGDRGRFGELFF

clone_size: .
v_call: TRBV4-3
d_call: .
j_call: TRBJ2-3
cdr3_nt: TGCGCCAGCAGCCAAGAGGGCAGTAGCACAGATACGCAGTATTTT
cdr3_aa: CASSQEGSSTDTQYF

clone_size: few
v_call: TRBV5-6
d_call: TRBD1
j_call: TRBJ2-7
cdr3_nt: TGTGCCAGCAATTTTCTACAGGGGATAGTGGACGAGCAGTACTTC
cdr3_aa: CASNFLQGIVDEQYF

clone_size: .
v_call: TRBV27
d_call: TRBD1
j_call: TRBJ1-1
cdr3_nt: TGTGCCACCTGGGCAGGGGGCTTAGGGTGGGTTGCCACTGAAGCTTTCTTT
cdr3_aa: CATWAGGLGWVATEAFF

clone_size: .
v_call: TRBV15
d_call: .
j_call: TRBJ1-1
cdr3_nt: TGTGCCACCAGCAGAGATACAGGGTTTCCCGACGGAGCTTTCTTT
cdr3_aa: CATSRDTGFPDGAFF

clone_size: .
v_call: TRBV18
d_call: .
j_call: TRBJ2-2
cdr3_nt: TGTGCCAGCTCGGGTTTGTGGAGGACCGGGGACACCGGGGAGCTGTTTTTT
cdr3_aa: CASSGLWRTGDTGELFF

clone_size: .
v_call: TRBV19
d_call: TRBD1
j_call: TRBJ1-5
cdr3_nt: TGTGCCAGTAGTTACCGGGACAGAAACAATCAGCCCCAGCATTTT
cdr3_aa: CASSYRDRNNQPQHF

clone_size: few
v_call: TRBV5-1
d_call: .
j_call: TRBJ2-5
cdr3_nt: TGCGCCAGCAGCTTGGCCGGGGAGACCCAGTACTTC
cdr3_aa: CASSLAGETQYF

clone_size: .
v_call: TRBV5-1
d_call: .
j_call: TRBJ2-5
cdr3_nt: TGCGCCAGCAGCTTGGGGGCTGGGGAGACCCAGTACTTC
cdr3_aa: CASSLGAGETQYF

clone_size: once
v_call: TRBV4-1
d_call: TRBD1
j_call: TRBJ1-1
cdr3_nt: TGCGCCAGCAGCCAAGGGAGGGCCAGGGGGTCAGGAACTGAAGCTTTCTTT
cdr3_aa: CASSQGRARGSGTEAFF

clone_size: .
v_call: TRBV27
d_call: TRBD2
j_call: TRBJ2-1
cdr3_nt: TGTGCCAGCAGTCCTAACCTTGGTAGCGGGAGCTACAATGAGCAGTTCTTC
cdr3_aa: CASSPNLGSGSYNEQFF

clone_size: .
v_call: TRBV19
d_call: TRBD2
j_call: TRBJ2-1
cdr3_nt: TGTGCCAGTAGTCTAGAGACTAGCTCAACCTACAATGAGCAGTTCTTC
cdr3_aa: CASSLETSSTYNEQFF

clone_size: .
v_call: TRBV9
d_call: TRBD2
j_call: TRBJ2-7
cdr3_nt: TGTGCCAGCAGCGTAGCGGGTATAGCGGGGGACGAGCAGTACTTC
cdr3_aa: CASSVAGIAGDEQYF